There are a few counts of the clone carrying this T cell receptor beta chain. J was trimmed by 0 bases and V by 0 bases; bases with no gene match: 7. CDR1 and CDR2 from the germline V gene are LGHDT and YNNKEL (reference sequence). The CDR3 consists of 17 residues. Amplification of TCR beta CDR3 regions was performed using RNA transcripts as template. During a first-round RT-PCR of the TCR CDR3, the HTBI primer set was used. TCRdb used MiXCR to reprocess the multiplex PCR reads, holding one entry per CDR3 protein. The data hold about 200,000 distinct CDR3 sequences, with about a sixth observed a single time. The sample comes from a study of T cells in Graves' hyperthyroidism and ophthalmopathy.

The TCR originated in a woman aged 45-59 years with Graves' hyperthyroidism. The rearrangement joins TRBV3-1 to TRBJ2-7; 8 bases map to TRBD2. Input material: blood. CDR3 amino acids: CASSQDLTSGSSYEQYF. The CDR3 nucleotides read TGTGCCAGCAGCCAAGATCTCACTAGCGGTAGCTCCTACGAGCAGTACTTC.